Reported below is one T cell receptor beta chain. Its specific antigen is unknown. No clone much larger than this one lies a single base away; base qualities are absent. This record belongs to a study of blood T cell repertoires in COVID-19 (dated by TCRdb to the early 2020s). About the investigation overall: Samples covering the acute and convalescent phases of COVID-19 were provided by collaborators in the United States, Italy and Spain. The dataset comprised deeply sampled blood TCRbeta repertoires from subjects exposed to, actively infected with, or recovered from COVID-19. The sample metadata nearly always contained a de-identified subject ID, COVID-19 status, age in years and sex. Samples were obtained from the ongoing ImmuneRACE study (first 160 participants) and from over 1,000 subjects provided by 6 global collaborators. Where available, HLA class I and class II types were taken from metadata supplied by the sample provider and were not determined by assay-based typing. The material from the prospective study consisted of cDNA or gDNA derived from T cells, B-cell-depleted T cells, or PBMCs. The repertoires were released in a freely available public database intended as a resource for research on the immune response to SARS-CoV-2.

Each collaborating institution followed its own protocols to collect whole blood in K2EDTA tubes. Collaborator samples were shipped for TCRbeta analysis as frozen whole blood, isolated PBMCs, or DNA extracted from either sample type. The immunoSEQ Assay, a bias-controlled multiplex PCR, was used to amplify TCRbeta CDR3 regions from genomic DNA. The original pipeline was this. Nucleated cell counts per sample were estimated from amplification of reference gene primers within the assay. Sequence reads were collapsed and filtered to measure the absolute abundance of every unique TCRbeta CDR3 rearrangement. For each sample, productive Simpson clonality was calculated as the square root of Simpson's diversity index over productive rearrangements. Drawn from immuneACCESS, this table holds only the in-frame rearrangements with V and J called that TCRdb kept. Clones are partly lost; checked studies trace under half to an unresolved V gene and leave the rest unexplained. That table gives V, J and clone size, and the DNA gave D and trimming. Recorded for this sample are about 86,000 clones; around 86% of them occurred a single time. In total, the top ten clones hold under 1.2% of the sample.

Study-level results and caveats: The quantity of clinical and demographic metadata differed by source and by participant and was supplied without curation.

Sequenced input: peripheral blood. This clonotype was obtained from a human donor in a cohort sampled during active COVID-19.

The DNA sequence reads TGTGCCAGCCGCGGACAGGTTGACACTGGCGAGCAGTACTTC. Protein translation: CASRGQVDTGEQYF. The chain employs TRBV18 and TRBJ2-7, with 7 central nucleotides matching TRBD1. Trimmed from V: 8 bases; trimmed from J: 6 bases; junction bases lacking a gene match: 13. From cysteine to phenylalanine, the CDR3 is 14 amino acids long. CDR3 DNA is the only sequence kept; it has 42 bases, read in frame from the first base. Sequences KGHSH (CDR1) and LQKENI (CDR2) are obtained from the germline V gene. Beyond the CDR3, the reference TRBV18 and TRBJ2-7 genes provide the residues; the full variable domain reads: NAGVMQNPRHLVRRRGQEARLRCSPMKGHSHVYWYRQLPEEGLKFMVYLQKENIIDESGMPKERFSAEFPKEGPSILRIQQVVRGDSAAYFCASRGQVDTGEQYFGPGTRLTVT.